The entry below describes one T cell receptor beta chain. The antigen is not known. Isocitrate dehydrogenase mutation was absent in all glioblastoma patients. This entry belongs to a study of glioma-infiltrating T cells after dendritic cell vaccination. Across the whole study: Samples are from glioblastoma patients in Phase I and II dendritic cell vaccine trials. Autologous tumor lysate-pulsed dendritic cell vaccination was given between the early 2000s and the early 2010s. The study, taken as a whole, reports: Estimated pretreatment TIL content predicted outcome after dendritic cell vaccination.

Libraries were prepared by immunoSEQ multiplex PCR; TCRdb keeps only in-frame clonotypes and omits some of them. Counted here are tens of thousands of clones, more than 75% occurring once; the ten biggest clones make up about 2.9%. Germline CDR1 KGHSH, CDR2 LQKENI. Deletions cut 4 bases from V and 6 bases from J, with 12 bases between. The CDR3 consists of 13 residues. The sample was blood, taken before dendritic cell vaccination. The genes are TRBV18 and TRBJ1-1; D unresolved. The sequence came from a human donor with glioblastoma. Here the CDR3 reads CASSLPWEAEAFF. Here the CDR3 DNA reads TGTGCCAGCTCACTCCCCTGGGAGGCTGAAGCTTTCTTT.